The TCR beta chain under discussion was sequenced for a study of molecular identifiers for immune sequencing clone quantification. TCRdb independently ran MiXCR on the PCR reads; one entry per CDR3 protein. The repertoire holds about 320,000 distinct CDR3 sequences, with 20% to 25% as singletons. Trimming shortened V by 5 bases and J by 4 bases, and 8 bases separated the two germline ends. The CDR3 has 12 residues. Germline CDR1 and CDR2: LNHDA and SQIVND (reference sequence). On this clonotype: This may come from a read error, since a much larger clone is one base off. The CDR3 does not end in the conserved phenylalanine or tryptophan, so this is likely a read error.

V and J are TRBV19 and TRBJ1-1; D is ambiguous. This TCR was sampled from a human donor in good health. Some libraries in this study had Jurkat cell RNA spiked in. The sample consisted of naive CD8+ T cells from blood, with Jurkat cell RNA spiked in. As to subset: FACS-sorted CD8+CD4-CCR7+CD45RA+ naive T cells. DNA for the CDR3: TGTGCCAGTAGTGTGCTTGGCACTGAAGCTTTCCTT. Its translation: CASSVLGTEAFL.